Reported below is one T cell receptor beta chain. In the original workflow: Reference gene primer amplification gave estimated nucleated cell counts. TCRdb's table, derived via immunoSEQ multiplex PCR, lists solely in-frame clones and lacks some. The DNA was the basis for D and trimming; V, J and clone size are from that table. This table holds 310,000 or so clones, approximately 88% found once. Recruited during active infection, patients (from Seattle) were subsequently followed longitudinally. Germline assignment: CDR1 MNHEY and CDR2 SVGAGI. The CDR3 runs 14 residues. The V and J ends lost 6 bases and 8 bases respectively, with 19 bases between them. These data come from a study of blood T cell repertoires in COVID-19. Study-wide background: COVID-19 samples collected from the United States, Italy and Spain covered acute and convalescent phases. From T cells, B-cell-depleted T cells, or PBMCs came the material, which was cDNA or gDNA.

The TCR sequence derives from a man aged 30 to 45 with COVID-19, enrolled during active disease. The sequencing input was peripheral blood. J is TRBJ1-2 and V is TRBV6-5; D possibly corresponds to TRBD1 (6 bases). The CDR3 DNA follows: TGTGCCAGCAGATCCGGACAGATCGCAGGGGGCTACACCTTC. Translation gives CASRSGQIAGGYTF.